The 18 T cell receptor beta chains given below trace back to one sample, sequenced in a study of beta chain features in type 1 diabetes. Regarding the study as a whole: Within each of all four CD4+ subsets, Type 1 diabetes patients had TCRB CDR3s that were moderately but significantly shorter.

What was sequenced were expressed TCRB transcripts, since all of the isolated RNA had been reverse transcribed. The protocol was immunoSEQ multiplex PCR, while the TCRdb copy is restricted to in-frame clones and leaves out a portion. The sample includes around 41,000 clones, 66% of them seen just once. No antigen is known for these receptors. Sequencing input: Tregs from blood. The receptors shown here come from a man aged 25 to 45 with type 1 diabetes. Some clones in this sample may be carry-over from other donors' samples.

This clone occurred a few times. The chain carries TRBV4-1 and TRBJ2-1, with 10 bases aligning to TRBD2. The CDR3 is 16 amino acids. The junction had 10 bases not matched to a gene; V was cut back by 2 bases and J by 9 bases. CDR1 MGHRA and CDR2 YSYEKL come from the germline V gene. The CDR3 protein is CASSQTPAGGQVEQFF. In DNA form, the CDR3 reads TGCGCCAGCAGCCAAACCCCAGCGGGGGGGCAGGTTGAGCAGTTCTTC.

V and J are TRBV5-6 and TRBJ1-2, with D uncertain. Germline CDR1 SGHDT, CDR2 YYEEEE. The ends were cut back, 4 bases at V and 7 bases at J, with 17 bases in the middle. This CDR3 region has 14 residues. The CDR3 sequence: CASSRRLIPTGYTF. CDR3 DNA sequence: TGTGCCAGCAGCCGGAGGCTGATCCCCACTGGCTACACCTTC.

The V gene is TRBV6-1, the J gene TRBJ2-3; the D is unclear. Trimming took off 6 bases at V and 7 bases at J, with 5 bases between the two ends. Per the germline V gene, CDR1 is MNHNS and CDR2 is SASEGT. The CDR3 has 10 amino acids. CDR3 amino acids: CASRSNTQYF. DNA for the CDR3: TGTGCCAGCAGGTCAAATACGCAGTATTTT.

The V call is TRBV7-3, the J call TRBJ2-3, with TRBD2 matching 15 bases. The CDR3 sequence is 15 residues long. Losses at the gene ends were 5 bases for V and 6 bases for J; bases not matched to a gene: 3. Looked up from germline, CDR1 is SGHTA and CDR2 is FQGTGA. CDR3 loop: CASSVGLAGGDTQYF. CDR3 DNA: TGTGCCAGCAGCGTCGGACTAGCGGGGGGGGATACGCAGTATTTT. Using reference TRBV7-3 and TRBJ2-3 for the parts outside the CDR3, the full variable domain is GAGVSQTPSNKVTEKGKYVELRCDPISGHTALYWYRQSLGQGPEFLIYFQGTGAADDSGLPNDRFFAVRPEGSVSTLKIQRTERGDSAVYLCASSVGLAGGDTQYFGPGTRLTVL.

The chain uses TRBV4-3 and TRBJ2-3; a weak D match, TRBD2 (6 bases). The germline gives CDR1 LGHNA, CDR2 YSLEER. This CDR3 is 17 amino acids long. With 1 base removed from V and 2 bases from J, the gap between germline ends came to 16 bases. CDR3 in amino acids: CASSQGGAQRSTDTQYF. The CDR3 DNA sequence: TGCGCCAGCAGCCAAGGCGGGGCCCAACGCTCCACAGATACGCAGTATTTT.

CDR3: CASSERQDYEQYF. The CDR3 DNA reads as TGTGCCAGCAGTGAAAGGCAGGACTACGAGCAGTACTTC. The V and J genes are TRBV6-1 and TRBJ2-7; no clear D. Trimming cost V 2 bases and J 3 bases, with 8 bases left between them. Germline loops: CDR1 MNHNS, CDR2 SASEGT. The length of the CDR3 is 13 residues.

The chain has TRBV7-9 and TRBJ2-5, with 7 bases aligning to TRBD1. This CDR3 has 14 residues. Germline V CDR1 and CDR2: SEHNR, FQNEAQ (reference sequence). Trimming removed 5 bases from V and 2 bases from J; junction bases left unmatched: 5. In DNA, the CDR3 is TGTGCCAGCAGCCGGTGGGGACAGCAAGAGACCCAGTACTTC. Encoded protein: CASSRWGQQETQYF.

The chain joins TRBV6-5 to TRBJ2-1; 9 bases line up with TRBD2. Germline loops: CDR1 MNHEY, CDR2 SVGAGI. The V segment lost 6 bases and the J segment 8 bases; nucleotides outside the gene matches: 5. This CDR3 contains 13 residues. The CDR3 sequence: CASRHSGGDEQFF. The CDR3 DNA is TGTGCCAGCAGGCATAGCGGGGGCGATGAGCAGTTCTTC.

The gene calls are TRBV19 and TRBJ2-7; tentative D call: TRBD2 (6 bases). This CDR3 region has 16 residues. Trimming took 3 bases from V and 6 from J, leaving 21 bases between them. Looked up from germline, CDR1 is LNHDA and CDR2 is SQIVND (reference sequence). Here the CDR3 reads CASSMTRGRGSSEQYF. The CDR3 DNA is TGTGCCAGTAGTATGACTAGGGGACGAGGGAGCTCCGAGCAGTACTTC.

The chain has TRBV6-5 and TRBJ2-7; 7 nucleotides line up with TRBD2. The V segment lost 7 bases and the J segment 3 bases; nucleotides outside the gene matches: 9. The V gene's germline CDR1 is MNHEY and CDR2 SVGAGI. The CDR3 has 14 amino acids. The CDR3 nucleotides read TGTGCCAGCATCTACCCCGAGCGGGACTACGAGCAGTACTTC. As protein: CASIYPERDYEQYF.

The sample holds a few counts of this clone. This rearrangement joins TRBV7-8 to TRBJ2-4, with D tentatively TRBD1 (5 bases). The CDR3 runs to 12 residues. V was shortened by 5 bases and J by 11 bases, with 13 bases between the two germline ends. Germline values: CDR1 SGHVS, CDR2 FQNEAQ. The CDR3 is CASSTQGLFQYF. CDR3 coding DNA: TGTGCCAGCAGCACGCAGGGATTGTTTCAGTACTTC.

This clone has more than one count but fewer than ten. The chain uses TRBV7-2 and TRBJ2-7; D is possibly TRBD2 (6 bases). CDR3 length: 13 amino acids. Germline V lookup: CDR1 SGHTA, CDR2 FQGNSA. Trimming removed 0 bases at V and 9 bases at J, with 12 bases between. The CDR3 sequence: CASSLAVGGRQYF. The CDR3 DNA reads as TGTGCCAGCAGCTTAGCAGTGGGGGGTCGGCAGTACTTC.

V usage is TRBV27 and J usage is TRBJ1-2, with 7 bases lining up with TRBD1. CDR1 MNHEY and CDR2 SMNVEV come from the germline V gene (reference sequence). CDR3 length: 15 amino acids. The J segment lost 0 bases and the V segment lost 2 bases, leaving 3 bases of the junction unmatched. The CDR3 region is CASSLRTGANYGYTF. In DNA, the CDR3 is TGTGCCAGCAGTTTACGGACAGGTGCTAACTATGGCTACACCTTC.

The genes are TRBV16 and TRBJ1-1; TRBD1 aligns across 8 bases. Per the germline V gene, CDR1 is KGHSY and CDR2 is FQNENV. After removal of 7 bases from V and 3 bases from J, the junction contained 7 bases not matched to a gene. The CDR3 runs to 14 residues. CDR3 residues: CASTQDRADTEAFF. CDR3 bases: TGTGCCAGCACCCAGGACAGGGCGGACACTGAAGCTTTCTTT.

This chain connects TRBV5-1 to TRBJ2-3, with 8 positions matching TRBD1. The junction had 6 bases not matched to a gene; V was cut back by 4 bases and J by 2 bases. The CDR3 extends over 15 amino acids. Germline V gene sequence: CDR1 SGHRS, CDR2 YFSETQ. The CDR3 sequence is CASSLPRGHTDTQYF. The CDR3 DNA is TGCGCCAGCAGCCTACCCAGGGGGCACACAGATACGCAGTATTTT.

The CDR3 here is CASSLKFAEGGRDNEQFF. For the CDR3, the DNA is TGTGCCAGCAGCCTGAAGTTCGCGGAGGGCGGGAGAGACAATGAGCAGTTCTTC. The chain employs TRBV7-6 and TRBJ2-1; 7 bases align to TRBD2. Looked up from germline, CDR1 is SGHVS and CDR2 is FNYEAQ. With V trimmed by 5 bases and J by 5 bases, 18 bases remained unmatched. CDR3 length: 18 residues.

This rearrangement joins TRBV23-1 to TRBJ1-2, with D maybe TRBD1 (5 bases). Being an ORF, TRBV23-1 has a function that is uncertain. The CDR3 has 16 amino acids. V was cut by 2 bases and J by 6 bases, with 19 bases left in between. The CDR3 loop is CASSQDGLRAAHGYTF. CDR3 coding DNA: TGCGCCAGCAGTCAAGACGGCCTCAGGGCGGCACATGGCTACACCTTC.

V is TRBV28 and J is TRBJ2-3, with a possible D match to TRBD1 (6 bases). This CDR3 has 17 amino acids. The ends were cut back, 5 bases at V and 4 bases at J, with 22 bases in the middle. CDR1 is MDHEN, CDR2 SYDVKM, per germline. The CDR3 nucleotides read TGTGCCAGCAGTAGTCAAGGATTCTGGACAGCTCCAGATACGCAGTATTTT. Translated, it gives CASSSQGFWTAPDTQYF.